The table lists the clone carrying this T cell receptor beta chain with many counts. Its antigen is as yet unknown. CDR3 length equals 13 residues. In germline, CDR1 is KGHSH, CDR2 LQKENI. The ends were cut back, 1 base at V and 8 bases at J, with 6 bases in the middle. The sample belongs to a study of T cells in Graves' hyperthyroidism and ophthalmopathy. Study at large: Staff took peripheral blood when the initial diagnosis was made, before any treatment began.

Notes on the study in general: Among thyroid clonotypes expanded above 0.001, most also appeared in blood.

Ophthalmopathy patients had Clinical Activity Score at least 3, NOSPECS grade at least 4, duration under 3 months. Around 9.9 ml of fresh peripheral blood supplied the PBMCs. RNA transcripts provided the source from which TCR beta CDR3 regions were amplified. An initial round of RT-PCR targeting the TCR CDR3 relied on the HTBI primer set. TCRdb called the multiplex PCR reads again in MiXCR, with one record for every CDR3 protein. The table lists about 610,000 distinct CDR3 sequences, approximately 15% of them singletons. This receptor was identified in a woman in her thirties or forties with Graves' ophthalmopathy. Sequencing was carried out using blood. The rearrangement joins TRBV18 to TRBJ1-6; D ambiguous. The CDR3 is CASSPREHSPLHF. In nucleotides, the CDR3 is TGTGCCAGCTCACCACGGGAGCATTCACCCCTCCACTTT. The full variable domain, its missing parts supplied by reference TRBV18 and TRBJ1-6, is NAGVMQNPRHLVRRRGQEARLRCSPMKGHSHVYWYRQLPEEGLKFMVYLQKENIIDESGMPKERFSAEFPKEGPSILRIQQVVRGDSAAYFCASSPREHSPLHFGNGTRLTVT.